This record concerns one TCR beta chain sequence. It lacks a known antigen. The sample holds no much larger clone one base away, and base qualities are not on file. V and J are truncated by 3 bases and 4 bases respectively, leaving an intervening sequence of 17 bases. The germline V gene (reference sequence) provides CDR1 LNHDA and CDR2 SQIVND. The CDR3 starts with the cysteine, ends with the phenylalanine, and has 16 residues. Only the CDR3 region is kept as DNA, spanning 48 bases read in frame from base 1. Expansion of CD8+CD57+ cells had been shown by flow cytometry in the patients chosen for sequencing. Severe acquired aplastic anemia was diagnosed in all patients according to International Study of Aplastic Anemia and Agranulocytosis and Camitta criteria. Patients had received no therapy at the time of blood sampling. TCR repertoires of sorted CD4+ and CD8+ blood T cells from severe aplastic anemia patients and healthy subjects were deep-sequenced in the study. In the USA, patient enrollment took place under clinicaltrials.gov protocols 00001620, 01623167, 00001397, 00071045, 00081523 and 00961064. Ficoll-Paque density gradient centrifugation was used to isolate peripheral blood mononuclear cells. Before DNA extraction, CD4+ and CD8+ T cells were sorted with FACS or magnetic beads.

Profiling of TCR beta VDJ combinations and CDR3 sequences used genomic DNA as the template. TCR repertoire sequencing was run on an Illumina HiSeq 2000. The source study handled its data this way. TRBV/TRBJ rearrangement plots, CDR3 size and DJ length profiles, and Simpson's diversity index were used to evaluate the repertoires. Whichever DNA sequence was most abundant in the deep sequencing data was defined as the immunodominant clone. CDR3 amino acid sequences were screened for sharing across subjects and compared with published repertoires and the VDJdb database. Starting from the raw public reads, TCRdb applied fastp trimming at Q25, assembled clones with MiXCR and retained in-frame beta chains. CDR3 protein sequences are deduplicated, and each keeps its most common genes and DNA. The V and J calls and clone size are TCRdb's, not the authors'. The sample table holds about 120,000 distinct CDR3 sequences, of which over 55% were seen once. The top ten clonotypes cover roughly 30% of the sample.

This record comes from a study of CD8+CD57+ T cells in acquired aplastic anemia (dated by TCRdb to between 2018 and 2020). Regarding the research as a whole: On average, sorted CD4+ and CD8+ cells yielded 2.5 to 3.5 ug of extracted DNA, with a range of about 0.18 to 30 ug. A CD8+CD57+ expansion meant a frequency higher than the mean frequency seen in healthy subjects.

Broad study findings and their caveats: No significant difference in CD8+ Simpson's diversity was found between patients and healthy controls (P=0.060). Roughly 30 CD8+ CDR3 sequences were shared between patients and controls but appeared highly expressed in patients and within their immunodominant clones.

The sequencing sample was made of sorted CD4+, CD8+, or CD8+CD57+ T cells (not recorded which) from PBMCs. The clonotype was recovered from a human donor with aplastic anemia. The chain uses TRBV19 and TRBJ2-3; matching of 6 bases hints at TRBD2 as the D gene. The bases are TGTGCCAGTAGTATTCTACCGGGGGATATTGCAGATACGCAGTATTTT. Its coded protein is CASSILPGDIADTQYF.